The rows below give T cell receptor beta chains drawn from one sample of a study of blood T cell repertoires in COVID-19. TCRdb's table, derived via immunoSEQ multiplex PCR, lists solely in-frame clones and lacks some. The data show roughly 100,000 clones, 84% seen once. The sample comprised peripheral blood. All receptors come from a human donor in a cohort sampled during active COVID-19. The CDR3 runs from the conserved cysteine through the conserved F or W. The D gene is left open where the match is weak. The size field is filled for only some rows; it gives once, few, many or a size class.

j_call d_call v_call clone_size cdr3_nt cdr3_aa
TRBJ2-1 TRBD1 TRBV2 NA TGTGCCAGCACCAGGGACAGAAACTCCTACAATGAGCAGTTCTTC CASTRDRNSYNEQFF
TRBJ1-2 NA TRBV12-3/TRBV12-4 NA TGTGCCAGCAGTTTTTCTGTCTATGGCTACACCTTC CASSFSVYGYTF
TRBJ1-1 NA TRBV23-1 NA TGCGCCAGCAGGGGGCGCAGGTTCACTGAAGCTTTCTTT CASRGRRFTEAFF
TRBJ1-3 NA TRBV30 NA TGTGCCTGGGGCCCTTCTGGAAACACCATATATTTT CAWGPSGNTIYF
TRBJ1-5 NA TRBV19 few TGTGCCAGTAGTATCGCGGTTTCGGAGTGGGTAGGACAGCCCCAGCATTTT CASSIAVSEWVGQPQHF
TRBJ1-2 NA TRBV3-1/TRBV3-2 NA TGTGCCAGCAGCCAGGGGGGAGGCTACACCTTC CASSQGGGYTF
TRBJ2-5 TRBD2 TRBV28 NA TGTGCCAGCAGTCCTCAGGTAGCGGGGGGAAAAGAGACCCAGTACTTC CASSPQVAGGKETQYF
TRBJ1-1 TRBD1 TRBV6-5 once TGTGCCAGCAGTTCTTCCGGGACAGGGAACACTGAAGCTTTCTTT CASSSSGTGNTEAFF
TRBJ2-7 TRBD1 TRBV6-6 few TGTGCCAGCAGTTACTCGGACAGGTACGAGCAGTACTTC CASSYSDRYEQYF
TRBJ2-5 TRBD2 TRBV6-5 NA TGTGCCAGCAGCCCAACAACTAGCGGCCAAGAGACCCAGTACTTC CASSPTTSGQETQYF
TRBJ1-2 TRBD1 TRBV28 NA TGTGCCAGCAACACCGGGACAGCCTATGGCTACACCTTC CASNTGTAYGYTF
TRBJ1-1 NA TRBV7-3 NA TGTGCCAGCAGCTCGGACAGTTTGAACACTGAAGCTTTCTTT CASSSDSLNTEAFF
TRBJ1-6 TRBD1 TRBV18 NA TGTGCCAGCTCACCAACGACAGGGGCCGAACGGGGTAATTCACCCCTCCACTTT CASSPTTGAERGNSPLHF
TRBJ2-7 TRBD1 TRBV10-3 NA TGTGCCATCACACAGGGGTCTACCTACGAGCAGTACTTC CAITQGSTYEQYF
TRBJ2-1 NA TRBV25-1 once TGTGCCAGCAGTGAAATCGGGAATGAGCAGTTCTTC CASSEIGNEQFF
TRBJ1-1 NA TRBV2 NA TGTGCCAGCAGGGCGGGGATGAACACTGAAGCTTTCTTT CASRAGMNTEAFF
TRBJ2-3 NA TRBV30 NA TGTGCCTGGAGGAGGGGGTTGGGGGTCTTGGTAGATACGCAGTATTTT CAWRRGLGVLVDTQYF
TRBJ1-5 NA TRBV18 NA TGTGCCAGCTCACCCAAAGGGGTAAGCAATCAGCCCCAGCATTTT CASSPKGVSNQPQHF
TRBJ1-5 TRBD1 TRBV5-6 once TGTGCCAGCAGCTCGACCGGACAGGGGAGAAATCAGCCCCAGCATTTT CASSSTGQGRNQPQHF
TRBJ1-5 NA TRBV5-6 NA TGTGCCAGCAGTTTAAGACTTAATCAGCCCCAGCATTTT CASSLRLNQPQHF
TRBJ2-5 TRBD2 TRBV30 NA TGTGCCTGGAGTGTACTCAGCGGGGGGAACCAAGAGACCCAGTACTTC CAWSVLSGGNQETQYF
TRBJ2-1 NA TRBV5-1 NA TGCGCCAGCAGCCCACTGACGCGGAATGAGCAGTTCTTC CASSPLTRNEQFF
TRBJ1-4 NA TRBV6-6 NA TGTGCCAGCAGCCCCGGGGGACTTGCGGTACTTTTT CASSPGGLAVLF
TRBJ2-1 TRBD2 TRBV10-2 NA TGCGCCAGCAGTGAGCCCTCTGGCGGGGGGGGGAATGAGCAGTTCTTC CASSEPSGGGGNEQFF
TRBJ2-7 TRBD2 TRBV2 NA TGTGCCAGCAGTGCTAGCGGGGGGGCCTCCTACGAGCAGTACTTC CASSASGGASYEQYF
TRBJ1-2 TRBD1 TRBV19 NA TGTGCCAGTAGCCTTAAACCGGGACAGGGGGCGACTGGCTACACCTTC CASSLKPGQGATGYTF
TRBJ1-1 NA TRBV29-1 NA TGCAGCGTAGCATATGGGCCATGGGGGGGGCGTGCTGAAGCTTTCTTT CSVAYGPWGGRAEAFF
TRBJ2-7 NA TRBV12-3/TRBV12-4 NA TGTGCCAGCAGTGGAGTCTACGAGCAGTACTTC CASSGVYEQYF
TRBJ1-1 NA TRBV5-5 NA TGTGCCAGCAGCTTAGAAGGGGGTTCCACTGAAGCTTTCTTT CASSLEGGSTEAFF
TRBJ1-2 NA TRBV7-9 NA TGTGCCAGCACACCGGGGAACTATGGCTACACCTTC CASTPGNYGYTF
TRBJ1-2 TRBD1 TRBV25-1 NA TGTGCCAGCAGTGCAACGACAGGGAAACCCTATGGCTACACCTTC CASSATTGKPYGYTF
TRBJ1-6 NA TRBV14 few TGTGCCAGCAGCCAAGATCACGGGGCCCTCCACTTT CASSQDHGALHF
TRBJ2-3 TRBD2 TRBV2 NA TGTGCCAGCGTCGCGGGGGGGAGAACAGATACGCAGTATTTT CASVAGGRTDTQYF
TRBJ1-3 NA TRBV6-5 few TGTGCCAGCCGAACAGATGGAAACACCATATATTTT CASRTDGNTIYF
TRBJ2-1 TRBD2 TRBV5-6 NA TGTGCCAGCAGCTTGTTTGGGACTAGCGGCTACAATGAGCAGTTCTTC CASSLFGTSGYNEQFF
TRBJ2-1 NA TRBV10-1 NA TGCGCCAGCAGTGAGGCTCGGGGGTATTACAATGAGCAGTTCTTC CASSEARGYYNEQFF
TRBJ2-7 NA TRBV30 NA TGTGCCTGGAGTAGGCGGGACCATACCTACGAGCAGTACTTC CAWSRRDHTYEQYF
TRBJ2-2 TRBD2 TRBV9 once TGTGCCAGCAGCGTAGGCAAGGGGAGGGTGACCGGGGAGCTGTTTTTT CASSVGKGRVTGELFF
TRBJ1-2 TRBD1 TRBV5-1 NA TGCGCCAGCAGCTTGACAGGGGGAGTCTATGGCTACACCTTC CASSLTGGVYGYTF
TRBJ1-3 NA TRBV7-9 NA TGTGCCAGCAGCTTAGCGCGCGGGCCCTCCTCTGGAAACACCATATATTTT CASSLARGPSSGNTIYF
TRBJ2-1 NA TRBV7-2 NA TGTGCCAGCAGCCAAGCCGGGACTTCTGGCTCCTACAATGAGCAGTTCTTC CASSQAGTSGSYNEQFF